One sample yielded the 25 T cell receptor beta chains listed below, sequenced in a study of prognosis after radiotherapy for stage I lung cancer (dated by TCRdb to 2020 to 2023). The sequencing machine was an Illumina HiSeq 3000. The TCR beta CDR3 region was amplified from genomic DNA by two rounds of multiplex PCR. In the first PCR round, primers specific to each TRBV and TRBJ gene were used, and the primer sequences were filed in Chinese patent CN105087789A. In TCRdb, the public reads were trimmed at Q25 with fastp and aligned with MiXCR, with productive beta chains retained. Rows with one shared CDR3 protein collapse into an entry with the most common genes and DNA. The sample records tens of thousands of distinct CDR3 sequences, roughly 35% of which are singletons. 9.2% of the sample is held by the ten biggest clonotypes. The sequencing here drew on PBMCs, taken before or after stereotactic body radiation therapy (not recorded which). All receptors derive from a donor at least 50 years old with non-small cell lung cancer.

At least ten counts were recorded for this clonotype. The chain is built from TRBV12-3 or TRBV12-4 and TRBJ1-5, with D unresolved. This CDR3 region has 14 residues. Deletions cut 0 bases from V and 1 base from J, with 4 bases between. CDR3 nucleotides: TGTGCCAGCAGTTTAGCAGGCAGCAATCAGCCCCAGCATTTT. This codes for CASSLAGSNQPQHF.

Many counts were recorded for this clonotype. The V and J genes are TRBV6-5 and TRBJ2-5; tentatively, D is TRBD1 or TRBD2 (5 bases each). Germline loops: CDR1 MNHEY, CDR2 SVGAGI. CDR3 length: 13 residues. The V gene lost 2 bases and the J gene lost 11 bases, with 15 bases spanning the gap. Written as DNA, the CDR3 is TGTGCCAGCAGTTACGTGCCGGGGCCCCCTCAGTACTTC. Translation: CASSYVPGPPQYF.

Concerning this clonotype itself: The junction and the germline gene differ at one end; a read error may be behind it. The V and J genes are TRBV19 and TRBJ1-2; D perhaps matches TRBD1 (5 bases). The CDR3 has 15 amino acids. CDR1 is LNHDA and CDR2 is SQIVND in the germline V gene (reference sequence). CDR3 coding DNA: TGTGCCAGTAAAGGGCAGGGCTCGAATCGCTATCGCTACACCTTC. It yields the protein CASKGQGSNRYRYTF.

CDR3 protein: CSATRQRNNSPLHF. In DNA form, the CDR3 reads TGCAGTGCTACCAGACAACGGAATAATTCACCCCTCCACTTT. The chain is built from TRBV20-1 and TRBJ1-6; D remains ambiguous. This CDR3 is built from 14 residues. With 4 bases removed from V and 5 bases from J, the gap between germline ends came to 12 bases. The germline CDR1 and CDR2 sequences are DFQATT and SNEGSKA (reference sequence).

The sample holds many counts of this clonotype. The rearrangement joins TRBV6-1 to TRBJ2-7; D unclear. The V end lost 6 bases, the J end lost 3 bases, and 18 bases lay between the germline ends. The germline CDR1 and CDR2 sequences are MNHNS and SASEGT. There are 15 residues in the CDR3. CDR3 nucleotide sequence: TGTGCCAGCAGATCGTGGGGATCCCAATTCTACGAGCAGTACTTC. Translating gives CASRSWGSQFYEQYF.

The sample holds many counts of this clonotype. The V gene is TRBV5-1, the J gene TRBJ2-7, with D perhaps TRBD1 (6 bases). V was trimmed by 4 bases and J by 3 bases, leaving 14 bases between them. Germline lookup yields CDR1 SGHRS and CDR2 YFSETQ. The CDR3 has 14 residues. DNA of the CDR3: TGCGCCAGCAGCCGCCTCCAGGGGAACTACGAGCAGTACTTC. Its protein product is CASSRLQGNYEQYF. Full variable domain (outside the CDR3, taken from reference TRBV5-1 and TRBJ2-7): KAGVTQTPRYLIKTRGQQVTLSCSPISGHRSVSWYQQTPGQGLQFLFEYFSETQRNKGNFPGRFSGRQFSNSRSEMNVSTLELGDSALYLCASSRLQGNYEQYFGPGTRLTVT.

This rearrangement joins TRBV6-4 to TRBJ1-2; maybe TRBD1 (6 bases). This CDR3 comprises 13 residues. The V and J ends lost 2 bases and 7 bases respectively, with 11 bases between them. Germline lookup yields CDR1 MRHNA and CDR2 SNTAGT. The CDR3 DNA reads TGTGCCAGCAGTGACAGGGACACCGGTGGCTACACCTTC. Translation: CASSDRDTGGYTF.

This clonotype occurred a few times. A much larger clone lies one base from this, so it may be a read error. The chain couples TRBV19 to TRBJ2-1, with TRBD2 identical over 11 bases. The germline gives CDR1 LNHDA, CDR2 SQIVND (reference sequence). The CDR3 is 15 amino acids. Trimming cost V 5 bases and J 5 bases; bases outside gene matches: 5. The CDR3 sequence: CASSATSGNHNEQFF. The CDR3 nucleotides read TGTGCCAGTAGTGCGACTAGCGGGAACCACAATGAGCAGTTCTTC.

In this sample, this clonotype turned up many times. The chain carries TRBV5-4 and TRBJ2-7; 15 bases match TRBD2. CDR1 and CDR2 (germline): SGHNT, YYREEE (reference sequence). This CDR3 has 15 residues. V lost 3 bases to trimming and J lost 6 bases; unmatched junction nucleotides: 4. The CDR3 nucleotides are TGTGCCAGCAGCTGGCCGGGACTAGCGGGGGGCGAGCAGTACTTC. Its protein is CASSWPGLAGGEQYF. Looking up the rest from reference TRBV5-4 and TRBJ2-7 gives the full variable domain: ETGVTQSPTHLIKTRGQQVTLRCSSQSGHNTVSWYQQALGQGPQFIFQYYREEENGRGNFPPRFSGLQFPNYSSELNVNALELDDSALYLCASSWPGLAGGEQYFGPGTRLTVT.

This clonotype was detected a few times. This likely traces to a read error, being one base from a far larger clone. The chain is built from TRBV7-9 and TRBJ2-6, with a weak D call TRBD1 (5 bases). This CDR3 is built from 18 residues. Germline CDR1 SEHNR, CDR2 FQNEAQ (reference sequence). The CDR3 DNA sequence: TGTGCCTGCAGCCCCCGACCAGGACATCTCACTGGGGCCAACGTCCTGACTTTC. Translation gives CACSPRPGHLTGANVLTF.

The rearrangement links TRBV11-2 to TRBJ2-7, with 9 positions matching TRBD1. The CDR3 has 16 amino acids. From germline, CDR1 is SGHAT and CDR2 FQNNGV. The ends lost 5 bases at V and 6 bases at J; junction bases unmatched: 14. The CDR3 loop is CASSAAGTGISIEQYF. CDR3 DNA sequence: TGTGCCAGCAGCGCAGCCGGGACAGGGATAAGCATCGAGCAGTACTTC.

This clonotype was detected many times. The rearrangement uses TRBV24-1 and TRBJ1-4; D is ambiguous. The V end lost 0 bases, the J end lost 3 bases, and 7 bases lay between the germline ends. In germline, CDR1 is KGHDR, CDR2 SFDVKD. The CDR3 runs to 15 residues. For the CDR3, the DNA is TGTGCCACCAGTGATTTGGCGGGGTCTAATGAAAAACTGTTTTTT. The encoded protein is CATSDLAGSNEKLFF.

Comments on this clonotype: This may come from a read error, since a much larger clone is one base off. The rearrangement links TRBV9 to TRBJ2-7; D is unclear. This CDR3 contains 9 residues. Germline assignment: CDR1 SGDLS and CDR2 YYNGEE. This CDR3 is CLLDYEQYF. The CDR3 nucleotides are TGCTTGTTGGATTACGAGCAGTACTTC. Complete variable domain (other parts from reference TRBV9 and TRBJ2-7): DSGVTQTPKHLITATGQRVTLRCSPRSGDLSVYWYQQSLDQGLQFLIQYYNGEERAKGNILERFSAQQFPDLHSELNLSSLELGDSALYFCLLDYEQYFGPGTRLTVT.

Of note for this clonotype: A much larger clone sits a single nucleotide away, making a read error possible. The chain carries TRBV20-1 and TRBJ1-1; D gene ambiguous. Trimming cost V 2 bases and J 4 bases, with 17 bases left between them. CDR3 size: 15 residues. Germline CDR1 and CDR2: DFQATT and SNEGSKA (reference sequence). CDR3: CSARSPSFMGTEAFF. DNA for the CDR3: TGCAGTGCTAGATCCCCTAGTTTCATGGGCACTGAAGCTTTCTTT.

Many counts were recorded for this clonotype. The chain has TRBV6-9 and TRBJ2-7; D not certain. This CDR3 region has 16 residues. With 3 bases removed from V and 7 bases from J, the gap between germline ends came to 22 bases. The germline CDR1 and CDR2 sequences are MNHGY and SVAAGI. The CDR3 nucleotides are TGTGCCAGCAGTTACTCGAAGCAATCAAGTACTGGGGAGCAGTACTTC. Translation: CASSYSKQSSTGEQYF.

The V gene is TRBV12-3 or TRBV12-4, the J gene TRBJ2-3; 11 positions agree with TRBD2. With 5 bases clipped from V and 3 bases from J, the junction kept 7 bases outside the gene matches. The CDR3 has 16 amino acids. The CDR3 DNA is TGTGCCAGCAGTCCCTTAGCGGGGGGGCCGACAGATACGCAGTATTTT. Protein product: CASSPLAGGPTDTQYF.

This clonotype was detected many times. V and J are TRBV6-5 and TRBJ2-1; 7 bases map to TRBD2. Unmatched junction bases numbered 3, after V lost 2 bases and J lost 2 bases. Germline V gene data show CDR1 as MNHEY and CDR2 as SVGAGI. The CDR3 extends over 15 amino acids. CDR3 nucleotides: TGTGCCAGCAGTTACAGCGGGAACCCCTACAATGAGCAGTTCTTC. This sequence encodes CASSYSGNPYNEQFF.

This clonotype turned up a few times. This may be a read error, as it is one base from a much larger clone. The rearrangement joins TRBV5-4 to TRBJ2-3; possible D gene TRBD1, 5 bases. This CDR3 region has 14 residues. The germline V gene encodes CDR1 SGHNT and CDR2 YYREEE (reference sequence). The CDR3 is CAGSSGQGTDTQYF. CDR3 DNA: TGTGCCGGCAGCTCAGGGCAGGGCACAGATACGCAGTATTTT.

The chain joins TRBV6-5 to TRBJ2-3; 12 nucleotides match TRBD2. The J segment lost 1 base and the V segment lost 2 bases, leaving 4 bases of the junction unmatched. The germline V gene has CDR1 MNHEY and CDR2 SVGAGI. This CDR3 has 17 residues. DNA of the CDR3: TGTGCCAGCAGTTACGAGTGGACTAGCGGGGGCACAGATACGCAGTATTTT. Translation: CASSYEWTSGGTDTQYF.

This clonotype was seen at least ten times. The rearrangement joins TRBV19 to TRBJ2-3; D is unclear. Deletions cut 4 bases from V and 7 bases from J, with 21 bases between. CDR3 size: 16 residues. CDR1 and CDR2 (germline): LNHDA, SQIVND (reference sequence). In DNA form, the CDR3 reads TGTGCCAGTAGTAAGATGACTGGAGTGAAGCGAAATACGCAGTATTTT. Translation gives CASSKMTGVKRNTQYF. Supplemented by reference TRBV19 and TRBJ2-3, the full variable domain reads DGGITQSPKYLFRKEGQNVTLSCEQNLNHDAMYWYRQDPGQGLRLIYYSQIVNDFQKGDIAEGYSVSREKKESFPLTVTSAQKNPTAFYLCASSKMTGVKRNTQYFGPGTRLTVL.

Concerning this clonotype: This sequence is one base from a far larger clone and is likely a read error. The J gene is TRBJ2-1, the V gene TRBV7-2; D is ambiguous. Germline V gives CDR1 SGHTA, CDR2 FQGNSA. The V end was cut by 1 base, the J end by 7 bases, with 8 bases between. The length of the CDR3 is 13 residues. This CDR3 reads CASSLVVANEQFF. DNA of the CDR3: TGTGCCAGCAGCTTAGTGGTGGCGAATGAGCAGTTCTTC.

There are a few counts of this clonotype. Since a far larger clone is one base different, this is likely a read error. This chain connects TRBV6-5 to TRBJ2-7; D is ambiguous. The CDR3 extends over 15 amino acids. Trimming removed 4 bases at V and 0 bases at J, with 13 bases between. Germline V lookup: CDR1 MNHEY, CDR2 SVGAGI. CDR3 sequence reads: CASSSSGLGSYEQYF. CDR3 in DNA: TGTGCCAGCAGTTCCTCCGGGCTGGGCTCCTACGAGCAGTACTTC.

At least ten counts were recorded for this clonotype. The CDR3 spells CASSSGTASYGYTF. The CDR3 region has the DNA TGTGCCAGCAGCTCCGGGACGGCGTCCTATGGCTACACCTTC. This chain joins TRBV7-2 and TRBJ1-2, with D possibly being TRBD1 (5 bases). The CDR3 is made up of 14 amino acids. Per germline, CDR1 SGHTA and CDR2 FQGNSA. V lost 4 bases to trimming and J lost 4 bases, with 13 bases between them.

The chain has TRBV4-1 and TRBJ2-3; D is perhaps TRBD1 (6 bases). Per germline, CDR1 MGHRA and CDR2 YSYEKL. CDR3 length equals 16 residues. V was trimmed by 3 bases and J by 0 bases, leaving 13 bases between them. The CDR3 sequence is CASSQEWTASTDTQYF. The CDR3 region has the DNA TGCGCCAGCAGCCAGGAATGGACAGCTAGCACAGATACGCAGTATTTT.

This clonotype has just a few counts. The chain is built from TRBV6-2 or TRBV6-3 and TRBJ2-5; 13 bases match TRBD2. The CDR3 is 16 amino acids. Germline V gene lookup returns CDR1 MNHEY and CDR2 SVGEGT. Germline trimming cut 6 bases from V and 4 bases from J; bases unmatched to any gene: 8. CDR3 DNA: TGTGCCAGCAGCCGTGGACTAGCGGGAGTAGTAGAGACCCAGTACTTC. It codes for CASSRGLAGVVETQYF.